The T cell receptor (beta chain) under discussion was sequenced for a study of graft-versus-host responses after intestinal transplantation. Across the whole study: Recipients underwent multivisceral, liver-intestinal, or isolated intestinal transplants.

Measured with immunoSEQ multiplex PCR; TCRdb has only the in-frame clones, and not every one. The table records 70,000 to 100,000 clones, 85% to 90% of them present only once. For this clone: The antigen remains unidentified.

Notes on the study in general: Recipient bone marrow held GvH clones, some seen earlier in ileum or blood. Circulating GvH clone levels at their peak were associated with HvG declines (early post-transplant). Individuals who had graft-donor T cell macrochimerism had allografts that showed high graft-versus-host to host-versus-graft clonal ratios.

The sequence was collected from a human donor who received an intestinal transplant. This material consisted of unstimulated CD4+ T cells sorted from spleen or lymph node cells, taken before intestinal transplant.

CDR3 protein: CASSRRQGGTGELFF. CDR3 DNA sequence: TGTGCCAGCAGTAGAAGACAGGGAGGCACCGGGGAGCTGTTTTTT. V is TRBV6-1 and J is TRBJ2-2; D is possibly TRBD1 (7 bases). Trimming pared 5 bases from V and 4 bases from J, leaving 14 bases between. This CDR3 spans 15 amino acids. Germline V lookup: CDR1 MNHNS, CDR2 SASEGT.